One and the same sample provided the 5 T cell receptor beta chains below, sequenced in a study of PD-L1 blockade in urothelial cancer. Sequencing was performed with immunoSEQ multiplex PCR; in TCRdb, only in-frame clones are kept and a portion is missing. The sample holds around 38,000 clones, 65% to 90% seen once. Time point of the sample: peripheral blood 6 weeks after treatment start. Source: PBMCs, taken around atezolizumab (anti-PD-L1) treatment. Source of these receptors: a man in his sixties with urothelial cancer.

This CDR3 is CASSPLPSSYNSPLHF. CDR3 nucleotide sequence: TGTGCCAGCTCACCACTACCGAGCTCCTATAATTCACCCCTCCACTTT. The chain links TRBV18 to TRBJ1-6; unclear D gene. CDR1 KGHSH and CDR2 LQKENI come from the germline V gene. V lost 1 base and J 0 bases, leaving 7 bases between the germline ends. The CDR3 contains 16 residues.

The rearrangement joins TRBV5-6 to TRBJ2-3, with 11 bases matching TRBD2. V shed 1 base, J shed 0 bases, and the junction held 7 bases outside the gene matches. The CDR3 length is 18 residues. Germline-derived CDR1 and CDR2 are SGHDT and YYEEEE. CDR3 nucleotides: TGTGCCAGCAGCTTGTGGCCCCCTAGCGGGGGGAGCACAGATACGCAGTATTTT. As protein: CASSLWPPSGGSTDTQYF.

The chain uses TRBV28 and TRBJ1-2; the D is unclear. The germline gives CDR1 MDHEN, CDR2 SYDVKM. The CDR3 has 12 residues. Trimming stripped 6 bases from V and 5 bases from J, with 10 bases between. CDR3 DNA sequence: TGTGCCAGCAGCCTCGGTTCTTATGGCTACACCTTC. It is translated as CASSLGSYGYTF.

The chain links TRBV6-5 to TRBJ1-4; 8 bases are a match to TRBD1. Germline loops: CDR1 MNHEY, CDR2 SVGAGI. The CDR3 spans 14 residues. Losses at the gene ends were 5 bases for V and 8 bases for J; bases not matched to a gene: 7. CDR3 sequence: CASSRQGRSEKLFF. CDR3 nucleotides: TGTGCCAGCAGTCGACAGGGGAGGTCGGAAAAACTGTTTTTT.

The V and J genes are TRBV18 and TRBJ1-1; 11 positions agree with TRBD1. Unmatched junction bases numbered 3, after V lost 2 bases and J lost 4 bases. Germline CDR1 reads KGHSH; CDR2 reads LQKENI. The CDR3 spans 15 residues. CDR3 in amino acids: CASSPTGTGGTEAFF. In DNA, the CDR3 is TGTGCCAGCTCACCAACCGGGACAGGGGGCACTGAAGCTTTCTTT.